These 16 T cell receptor beta chains were sequenced from one sample in a study of OX40 agonist ivuxolimab in advanced cancers. Library construction relied on the immunoSEQ multiplex PCR assay. TCRdb re-hosts the immuneACCESS table, in-frame sequences only. Its copies lack some clones; in the studies checked, an unresolved V gene accounts for under half of them, and the cause for the rest is not known. Across this sample there are roughly 65,000 clones, with around 85% seen only once. The ten largest clones capture about 3.7% of the sample. The sample in question was CD4+ or CD8+ T cells sorted from blood, obtained in a trial of the OX40 agonist ivuxolimab. These receptors originate from an adult with an advanced solid tumor such as melanoma, head and neck, liver or kidney cancer.

The chain recombines TRBV4-2 with TRBJ2-7; TRBD2 matches 12 bases. This CDR3 region has 18 residues. V gave up 0 bases and J gave up 4 bases; unmatched junction bases: 10. Germline CDR1 and CDR2: LGHNA and YNFKEQ. The CDR3: CASSQDWTSGIFSYEQYF. In DNA, the CDR3 is TGTGCCAGCAGCCAAGATTGGACTAGCGGGATCTTTAGTTACGAGCAGTACTTC.

Comment on this clone: Relative to the germline gene, one junction end is altered; a read error may explain this. The chain links TRBV6-1 to TRBJ2-2; D might be TRBD2 (6 bases). The length of the CDR3 is 13 residues. The germline V gene encodes CDR1 MNHNS and CDR2 SASEGT. The CDR3 reads CASMRGWGGKLFF. CDR3 nucleotide sequence: TGTGCCAGCATGAGAGGGTGGGGCGGGAAGCTGTTTTTT.

This chain uses TRBV6-5 with TRBJ2-1, with 10 bases aligning to TRBD2. The CDR3 has 15 amino acids. Unmatched junction bases numbered 7, after V lost 6 bases and J lost 5 bases. Germline CDR1 is MNHEY and CDR2 is SVGAGI. CDR3 DNA sequence: TGTGCCAGCAGCATCCTAGCGGGAGTTCACAATGAGCAGTTCTTC. Protein sequence: CASSILAGVHNEQFF.

The chain employs TRBV27 and TRBJ2-7; 8 nucleotides align to TRBD2. The CDR3 is 15 residues long. The V and J ends lost 3 bases and 1 base, in that order; junction bases with no gene match: 5. Germline V gives CDR1 MNHEY, CDR2 SMNVEV (reference sequence). CDR3 DNA sequence: TGTGCCAGCAGTTTTGCGGGAGGCGGTTCCTACGAGCAGTACTTC. It is translated as CASSFAGGGSYEQYF.

This chain joins TRBV6-5 and TRBJ2-7; D ambiguous. Germline V gene lookup returns CDR1 MNHEY and CDR2 SVGAGI. This CDR3 contains 13 residues. Deletions cut 6 bases from V and 3 bases from J, with 12 bases between. CDR3 in amino acids: CASRADTHYEQYF. The CDR3 DNA is TGTGCCAGCAGGGCGGATACACACTACGAGCAGTACTTC.

The chain joins TRBV7-9 to TRBJ2-7; a weak D match, TRBD2 (5 bases). The CDR3 length is 15 residues. Germline-derived CDR1 and CDR2 are SEHNR and FQNEAQ (reference sequence). Trimming pared 0 bases from V and 3 bases from J, leaving 12 bases between. CDR3 protein: CASSLAPIAGYEQYF. The CDR3 coding sequence is TGTGCCAGCAGCTTAGCCCCAATTGCGGGCTACGAGCAGTACTTC.

The genes are TRBV11-2 and TRBJ1-1; D is unclear. The ends were cut back, 6 bases at V and 4 bases at J, with 15 bases in the middle. The CDR3 contains 14 residues. Germline V gene lookup returns CDR1 SGHAT and CDR2 FQNNGV. The CDR3 DNA follows: TGTGCCAGCAGACCTGGATTCTCGGGCACTGAAGCTTTCTTT. This codes for CASRPGFSGTEAFF.

The J gene is TRBJ2-1, the V gene TRBV12-5, with 9 bases aligning to TRBD1. The ends lost 2 bases at V and 8 bases at J; junction bases unmatched: 7. Germline CDR1 is LGHNT and CDR2 is FRNRAP. This CDR3 region has 15 residues. The chain's CDR3 is CASGLPTGQGDEQFF. The CDR3, as DNA: TGTGCTAGTGGTTTGCCTACGGGACAGGGTGATGAGCAGTTCTTC.

V is TRBV18 and J is TRBJ1-3; no reliable D call. From germline, CDR1 is KGHSH and CDR2 LQKENI. The CDR3 is 16 residues long. Trimming took off 3 bases at V and 3 bases at J, with 15 bases between the two ends. The CDR3 sequence is CASSPSSAIGGNTIYF. CDR3 DNA: TGTGCCAGCTCACCTTCCTCAGCCATCGGTGGAAACACCATATATTTT.

This chain connects TRBV4-1 to TRBJ2-2; 8 nucleotides line up with TRBD1. This CDR3 is 17 amino acids long. In germline, CDR1 is MGHRA, CDR2 YSYEKL. The J segment lost 6 bases and the V segment lost 2 bases, leaving 11 bases of the junction unmatched. The CDR3 coding sequence is TGCGCCAGCAGCCAACTCCCGGGACAGGAGTTCCCCGGGGAGCTGTTTTTT. Encoded protein: CASSQLPGQEFPGELFF.

J is TRBJ2-7 and V is TRBV28; 7 bases agree with TRBD1. V lost 6 bases, J lost 4 bases, and 3 bases stayed unmatched. Germline V gives CDR1 MDHEN, CDR2 SYDVKM. The CDR3 has 12 residues. The CDR3 coding sequence is TGTGCCAGCAGCCAGACAGGGTACGAGCAGTACTTC. The encoded protein is CASSQTGYEQYF.

The genes are TRBV5-8 and TRBJ1-4; a possible D gene is TRBD1 (5 bases). Deletions cut 0 bases from V and 8 bases from J, with 14 bases between. The CDR3 is 15 residues long. Germline-derived CDR1 and CDR2 are SGHTS and YDEGEE. CDR3 DNA sequence: TGTGCCAGCAGCTTGGCCGAGGGCGGGGGAGAAAAACTGTTTTTT. Translation: CASSLAEGGGEKLFF.

This chain connects TRBV19 to TRBJ1-2, with 10 positions matching TRBD1. V shed 6 bases, J shed 4 bases, and the junction held 8 bases outside the gene matches. The germline V gene encodes CDR1 LNHDA and CDR2 SQIVND (reference sequence). The CDR3 is made up of 15 amino acids. CDR3 sequence reads: CASSRQTGGSYGYTF. The CDR3 region has the DNA TGTGCCAGTAGCCGTCAGACAGGGGGCAGCTATGGCTACACCTTC.

The V call is TRBV6-5, the J call TRBJ2-2, with D possibly being TRBD2 (5 bases). Germline loops: CDR1 MNHEY, CDR2 SVGAGI. The V end lost 4 bases, the J end lost 7 bases, and 16 bases lay between the germline ends. The CDR3 sequence is 15 residues long. The CDR3 region has the DNA TGTGCCAGCAGTTCCCCCTATCTTGCGGGCGGGGAGCTGTTTTTT. Its protein is CASSSPYLAGGELFF.

V and J are TRBV18 and TRBJ1-2; maybe TRBD1 (6 bases). This CDR3 region has 16 residues. Germline CDR1 reads KGHSH; CDR2 reads LQKENI. Trimming took 1 base from V and 0 from J, leaving 12 bases between them. The CDR3 region is CASSPQGGTPNYGYTF. The CDR3 DNA reads TGTGCCAGCTCACCACAGGGCGGGACACCTAACTATGGCTACACCTTC.

The chain carries TRBV28 and TRBJ2-2, with D possibly matching TRBD1 (5 bases). Germline-derived CDR1 and CDR2 are MDHEN and SYDVKM. Deletions cut 4 bases from V and 3 bases from J, with 9 bases between. The CDR3 loop spans 14 amino acids. The CDR3 DNA sequence: TGTGCCAGCAGTTCAGGGAAGGACACCGGGGAGCTGTTTTTT. It codes for CASSSGKDTGELFF.